This T cell receptor (beta chain) comes out of a study of identical twins. Study outcomes and limitations: Excess low generation probability was seen in twin-shared out-of-frame alpha sequences.

Unique molecular identifiers were present on the cDNA, and a universal primer site came from template switching. TCRdb redid the calling of the 5' RACE reads with MiXCR, one entry per CDR3 protein. The data show 300,000 to 400,000 distinct CDR3 sequences, 9% seen once. The CDR3 extends over 16 amino acids. Trimming took 4 bases from V and 4 from J; bases not matched to a gene: 9. The germline CDR1 and CDR2 sequences are SGHRS and YFSETQ. A note on this clonotype: Its specificity is not known.

The chain carries TRBV5-1 and TRBJ2-1; 9 positions match TRBD2. The sample consisted of naive T cells sorted from blood. The source of this sequence is a woman between 50 and 59 years old in good health. The chain's CDR3 is CASSPRMTSGYNEQFF. The CDR3 bases are TGCGCCAGCAGCCCGAGGATGACTAGCGGATACAATGAGCAGTTCTTC.